This T cell receptor beta chain is drawn from a study of T cells in localized non-small cell lung cancer. Worth noting for this clone: What it binds is unknown.

Trimming removed 2 bases from V and 5 bases from J; junction bases left unmatched: 14. The V gene's germline CDR1 is MDHEN and CDR2 SYDVKM. The CDR3 loop spans 18 amino acids. Findings of the study overall: Across samples, adjacent lung featured a median around 57 of the top 100 tumor clones.

Data came from immunoSEQ multiplex PCR; TCRdb stores just in-frame clones and leaves some out. This sample has about 9,600 clones; 90% occur once, and the top ten carry 15% to 20%. The receptor comes from a male donor at least 60 years old with stage III squamous cell lung carcinoma. The chain has TRBV28 and TRBJ1-1; the match to TRBD1 covers 10 bases. The sequencing used peripheral blood, collected before any cancer treatment. As DNA, the CDR3 is TGTGCCAGCAGTTTAGAGGGTCGGGGGACAGGGGATGATACTGAAGCTTTCTTT. It specifies CASSLEGRGTGDDTEAFF.